Each of the 7 T cell receptor beta chains below was sequenced from the same sample in a study of T cell responses to AZD1222 COVID-19 vaccine. The assay was immunoSEQ multiplex PCR, and TCRdb's table has in-frame clones only and misses some. The data contain over 100,000 clones, about 91% of them singletons. The sequencing used peripheral blood, collected on day 0 of AZD1222 vaccination. The receptors were sampled from an adult in good health.

The V gene is TRBV5-1, the J gene TRBJ1-2, with D tentatively TRBD1 (6 bases). Trimming removed 0 bases at V and 6 bases at J, with 15 bases between. Germline V CDR1 and CDR2: SGHRS, YFSETQ. The CDR3 contains 15 residues. The CDR3 here is CASSLVPRGLDGYTF. The CDR3 region has the DNA TGCGCCAGCAGCTTGGTTCCCAGGGGACTGGATGGCTACACCTTC.

The rearrangement links TRBV7-2 to TRBJ1-4; TRBD1 might be the D (5 bases). The CDR3 contains 14 residues. Germline assignment: CDR1 SGHTA and CDR2 FQGNSA. The germline V and J ends were trimmed by 7 bases and 10 bases, with 19 bases remaining between them. CDR3 sequence (DNA): TGTGCCAGCACCGGGACGGTACTGGGAGGAAAACTGTTTTTT. It codes for CASTGTVLGGKLFF. Variable domain in full (rest from reference TRBV7-2 and TRBJ1-4): GAGVSQSPSNKVTEKGKDVELRCDPISGHTALYWYRQSLGQGLEFLIYFQGNSAPDKSGLPSDRFSAERTGGSVSTLTIQRTQQEDSAVYLCASTGTVLGGKLFFGSGTQLSVL.

This CDR3 reads CASSSLFSGTKAFF. CDR3 nucleotides: TGTGCCAGCAGCTCACTCTTTTCCGGGACAAAGGCTTTCTTT. This chain uses TRBV11-3 with TRBJ1-1, with D possibly matching TRBD1 (6 bases). Per the germline V gene, CDR1 is SGHNT and CDR2 is YENEEA. V lost 4 bases and J 11 bases, leaving 20 bases between the germline ends. The CDR3 consists of 14 residues.

A single count supports this clone. The chain recombines TRBV4-2 with TRBJ1-2; D gene ambiguous. The CDR3 sequence is 12 residues long. In germline, CDR1 is LGHNA, CDR2 YNFKEQ. Trimming pared 0 bases from V and 4 bases from J, leaving 3 bases between. CDR3 sequence (DNA): TGTGCCAGCAGCCAAGACAGCTATGGCTACACCTTC. This translates into CASSQDSYGYTF.

The chain has TRBV3-1 (or the pseudogene TRBV3-2) and TRBJ2-3; D is perhaps TRBD1 or TRBD2 (5 bases each). The CDR3 is 16 amino acids. Trimming cost V 4 bases and J 0 bases, with 14 bases left between them. Germline V lookup: CDR1 LGHDT, CDR2 YNNKEL (reference sequence). CDR3 nucleotides: TGTGCCAGCAGCCGGGACCCCCCTCGAAGCACAGATACGCAGTATTTT. Its protein product is CASSRDPPRSTDTQYF.

The chain recombines TRBV10-3 with TRBJ2-3; 9 positions match TRBD1. Germline CDR1 and CDR2: ENHRY and SYGVKD. This CDR3 is built from 18 residues. Trimming removed 2 bases from V and 1 base from J; junction bases left unmatched: 10. CDR3 nucleotides: TGTGCCATCAGTGAGGACCGGACAGGGGTAGTGGGCACAGATACGCAGTATTTT. Its translation is CAISEDRTGVVGTDTQYF.

V gene TRBV7-2 combines with J gene TRBJ1-5; maybe TRBD1 (5 bases). The CDR3 spans 17 residues. Trimming took 5 bases from V and 3 from J, leaving 20 bases between them. Germline CDR1 reads SGHTA; CDR2 reads FQGNSA. CDR3 amino acids: CASSQFERGIHNQPQHF. The CDR3 coding sequence is TGTGCCAGCAGCCAGTTCGAACGGGGGATACACAATCAGCCCCAGCATTTT.